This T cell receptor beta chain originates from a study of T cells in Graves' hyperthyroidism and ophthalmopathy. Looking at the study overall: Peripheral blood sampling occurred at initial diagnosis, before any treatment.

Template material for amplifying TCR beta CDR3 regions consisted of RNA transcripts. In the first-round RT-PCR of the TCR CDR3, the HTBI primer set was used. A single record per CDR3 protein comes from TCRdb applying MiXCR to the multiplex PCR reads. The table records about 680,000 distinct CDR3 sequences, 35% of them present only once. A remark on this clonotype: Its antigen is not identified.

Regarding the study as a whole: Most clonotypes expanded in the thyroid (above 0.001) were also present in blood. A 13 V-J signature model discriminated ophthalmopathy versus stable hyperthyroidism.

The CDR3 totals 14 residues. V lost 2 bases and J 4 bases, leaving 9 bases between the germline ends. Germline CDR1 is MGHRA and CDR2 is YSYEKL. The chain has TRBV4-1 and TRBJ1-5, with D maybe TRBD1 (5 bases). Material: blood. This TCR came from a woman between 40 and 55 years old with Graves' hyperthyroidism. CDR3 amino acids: CASSQIQVNQPQHF. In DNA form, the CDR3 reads TGCGCCAGCAGCCAAATACAGGTTAATCAGCCCCAGCATTTT.